This T cell receptor (beta chain) derives from a study of blood T cell repertoires in COVID-19 (dated by TCRdb to the early 2020s). With respect to the entire study: Collaborator samples came from the United States, Italy and Spain and covered acute and convalescent phases of COVID-19. The material from the prospective study consisted of cDNA or gDNA derived from T cells, B-cell-depleted T cells, or PBMCs. Subjects who had been exposed to COVID-19, were actively infected with it, or had recovered from it provided the deeply sampled blood TCRbeta repertoires that made up the dataset. The repertoires were released in a freely available public database intended as a resource for research on the immune response to SARS-CoV-2. The samples were drawn from the first 160 participants of the ongoing ImmuneRACE study and from 1,200 or so subjects provided by 6 global collaborators. Sample metadata almost always included a de-identified subject ID, COVID-19 status, age in years and sex. Where available, HLA class I and class II types were obtained from metadata supplied by the sample provider rather than from assay-based typing.

Beyond this particular receptor, the publication reports: Clinical and demographic metadata were provided uncurated, with the amount varying by source and participant.

CDR1 is given as SGHAT and CDR2 as FQNNGV, both from the germline V gene. V was cut back by 3 bases and J by 2 bases, leaving a gap of 10 bases between them. Reading from cysteine to phenylalanine, the CDR3 counts 14 amino acids. The only DNA kept is the CDR3, 42 bases in frame from the first base. Each collaborating institution followed its own protocols to collect whole blood in K2EDTA tubes. For TCRbeta analysis, collaborators shipped samples in one of three forms: frozen whole blood, isolated PBMCs, or DNA extracted from either of those sample types. TCRbeta CDR3 regions were amplified from genomic DNA by means of the immunoSEQ Assay, a bias-controlled multiplex PCR. In the authors' own workflow: Within the assay, amplification of reference gene primers was used to estimate how many nucleated cells each sample contained. To quantify the absolute abundance of each unique TCRbeta CDR3 rearrangement, sequence reads were collapsed and filtered. For each sample, productive Simpson clonality was calculated as the square root of Simpson's diversity index across productive rearrangements. Held by TCRdb, this immuneACCESS table contains in-frame sequences only and omits some clones. Under half of the omission traces to an unresolved V gene where checked; the cause of the rest is unknown. That table supplies the V and J calls and clone size; D and trimming were determined from the DNA. Counted in this sample were approximately 30,000 clones; 81% of them appeared once. Of the sample, approximately 53% is held by the ten largest clones.

A remark on this clone: Its antigen is not yet known. Per-nucleotide qualities are absent, and no much larger clonotype sits a single base away.

The rearranged segments are TRBV11-2 and TRBJ1-1, with no confidently assigned D gene. The sequenced sample consisted of peripheral blood. The clonotype comes from a man over 45 with active or convalescent COVID-19. CDR3 reads: CASSFSQANTEAFF. The nucleotide sequence reads as follows: TGTGCCAGCAGCTTCAGTCAGGCAAACACTGAAGCTTTCTTT.